Listed here are 6 T cell receptor beta chains from one sample, sequenced in a study of technical replicates of blood from several donors listed by TCRdb under 2017. The receptor library was made with the immunoSEQ multiplex PCR assay. TCRdb stores this immuneACCESS table with in-frame sequences only. Part of the clones is absent; in the studies checked, under half of the shortfall reflects unresolved V genes, and no reason is known for the rest. Within this sample are about 80,000 clones, with around 97% of them counted one time only. Of the sample, 0.18% falls within the top ten clones. The sequencing sample was made of T cells isolated from PBMCs. These receptor sequences come from a human donor in good health.

This chain links TRBV28 with TRBJ2-6; 8 bases agree with TRBD1. Germline V lookup: CDR1 MDHEN, CDR2 SYDVKM. V dropped 10 bases and J dropped 3; count of bases not matched to a gene: 17. This CDR3 is 18 amino acids long. Here the CDR3 reads CAILGRQGLFLGANVLTF. The CDR3 DNA sequence: TGTGCCATCCTTGGGAGACAGGGGTTGTTTCTTGGGGCCAACGTCCTGACTTTC.

The chain links TRBV7-6 to TRBJ2-7, with D tentatively TRBD1 (6 bases). This CDR3 has 14 amino acids. Germline loops: CDR1 SGHVS, CDR2 FNYEAQ. V gave up 6 bases and J gave up 2 bases, with 14 bases separating them. The CDR3, as DNA: TGTGCCAGCAGTTTAACCGACAGGACCTACGAGCAGTACTTC. Translating gives CASSLTDRTYEQYF.

The rearrangement links TRBV7-9 to TRBJ1-1; D unclear. In germline, CDR1 is SEHNR, CDR2 FQNEAQ (reference sequence). This CDR3 region has 13 residues. V lost 2 bases, J lost 8 bases, and 12 bases lay in between. The CDR3 nucleotides are TGTGCCAGCAGCTTATCTGATGGCCGCGAAGCTTTCTTT. Translation gives CASSLSDGREAFF.

The V and J genes are TRBV6-6 and TRBJ1-4; 8 positions match TRBD1. This CDR3 contains 13 residues. J was trimmed by 8 bases and V by 6 bases; bases with no gene match: 5. Germline CDR1 is MNHNY and CDR2 is SVGAGI (reference sequence). CDR3 sequence: CASRPTGGEKLFF. The CDR3 DNA follows: TGTGCCAGCAGGCCCACAGGGGGAGAAAAACTGTTTTTT.

The chain links TRBV4-1 to TRBJ1-5; 7 nucleotides match TRBD1. Germline V gene lookup returns CDR1 MGHRA and CDR2 YSYEKL. Unmatched junction bases numbered 5, after V lost 5 bases and J lost 4 bases. The CDR3 is 14 amino acids. The CDR3 region has the DNA TGCGCCAGCAGCTATACAGGGGATAATCAGCCCCAGCATTTT. Protein: CASSYTGDNQPQHF.

The chain joins TRBV7-8 to TRBJ2-5; D not resolved. CDR1 and CDR2 from the germline V gene are SGHVS and FQNEAQ. The CDR3 is 14 residues long. V was clipped by 1 base and J by 4 bases, with 10 bases between them. In nucleotides, the CDR3 is TGTGCCAGCAGCTTAGGAGCCGGTGGAGAGACCCAGTACTTC. Protein sequence: CASSLGAGGETQYF.